This TCR beta chain originates from a study of T cell repertoires in cytomegalovirus infection. Study details: Used in the study were CMV epitopes, some recently identified and HLA-C-restricted, others well-studied and HLA-B-restricted. It was the public TCR beta signatures that indicated both CMV infection and matching HLA type. Study-wide points: The response measured ex vivo was dominated by TCR beta clonotypes (HLA-C-restricted and CMV-specific). Cumulated frequencies of public TCR beta families served to identify carriers of CMV plus the relevant HLA.

At least ten counts were recorded for this clonotype. Its antigen is still unknown. MiXCR was run by TCRdb on the reads, yielding one entry per CDR3 protein. The table lists 650,000 to 900,000 distinct CDR3 sequences, around a third of them singletons. In germline, CDR1 is SGHVS, CDR2 FNYEAQ. The CDR3 covers 16 residues. V was shortened by 5 bases and J by 1 base, with 17 bases between the two germline ends. The chain couples TRBV7-6 to TRBJ1-1; D might be TRBD1 (5 bases). This specimen was cultured CD8+ T cells from PBMCs, taken from culture after CMV antigen stimulation. This TCR was recovered from a human donor in good health (CMV status not recorded). Some clones in this sample may be carry-over from other donors' samples. The CDR3 loop is CASSRGPGRGNTEAFF. The CDR3 DNA sequence: TGTGCCAGCAGCCGAGGTCCGGGACGGGGGAACACTGAAGCTTTCTTT.